This entry is about one TCR beta chain. The target antigen is unknown. This specimen comes from a study of CXCR3-negative and CXCR3-positive naive CD8 T cells. About the research overall: The study obtained around 130 million TRB reads, about 1.5 +/- 0.3 million per library.

The method, 5' RACE with UMI labels, was used to prepare the TRB cDNA libraries. TCRdb re-called the 5' RACE reads, yielding one record per CDR3 amino acid sequence without DNA. The repertoire table contains approximately 74,000 distinct CDR3 sequences. Overall study findings and caveats: TRB CDR3 properties indicated TCR strength, while surface CD5 was similar across naive subsets. Naive cells that were CXCR3-positive had more hydrophobic TRB CDR3s (compared with CXCR3-negative naive cells). TRBV-TRBJ usage was alike in naive CXCR3-negative and CXCR3-positive cells but differed in memory cells.

The CDR3 is 13 amino acids. Germline lookup yields CDR1 SQVTM and CDR2 ANQGSEA. The J gene is TRBJ2-7, the V gene TRBV29-1; TCRdb's D call of TRBD2 is untestable without DNA. The sequence was collected from a human donor in good health. Some clones in this sample may be carry-over from other donors' samples. Sequences were obtained from naive CXCR3- CD8+ T cells from blood. Subset reported: CD45RO-CCR7+CD27+CD95- naive CD8+ T cells lacking CXCR3 (TNR3-). CDR3 sequence reads: CSVSSGGTYEQYF.